A selection of T cell receptor beta chains follows, all from one sample in a study of vaccination and CD4 T cells after COVID-19. MiXCR, run by TCRdb on the PCR reads, gives a single entry per CDR3 protein. Of fewer than 15,000 distinct CDR3 sequences detected, 56% appear once; the ten largest clones hold roughly a sixth. These receptors have no identified antigens. The specimen was CD4+ T cells from blood, cultured in vitro. The receptors were sampled from a human donor who had recovered from COVID-19. Both conserved end residues are part of each CDR3. The order of the fields is clone size, V gene, D gene, J gene, CDR3 protein, CDR3 DNA. A D gene is named only where the DNA matches it firmly. Size values are once, few and many counts, or a class for expanded clones, and some rows have none.

few,TRBV2,-,TRBJ1-5,CASNWAPEPQHF,TGTGCCAGCAACTGGGCCCCGGAGCCCCAGCATTTT
-,TRBV20-1,-,TRBJ1-1,CSAPWSDTEAFF,TGCAGTGCCCCCTGGTCGGACACTGAAGCTTTCTTT
once,TRBV20-1,TRBD2,TRBJ2-1,CSAREGSGRAGNEQFF,TGCAGTGCTAGAGAGGGGAGCGGGAGGGCCGGGAATGAGCAGTTCTTC
-,TRBV7-3,TRBD1,TRBJ2-1,CASSSGQGSINEQFF,TGTGCCAGCAGCTCCGGACAGGGATCGATCAATGAGCAGTTCTTC
-,TRBV30,-,TRBJ1-6,CAWMGFGSPLHF,TGTGCCTGGATGGGGTTTGGTTCACCCCTCCACTTT
-,TRBV6-2/TRBV6-3,TRBD1,TRBJ1-5,CASSLTGGRPQHF,TGTGCCAGCAGTCTTACAGGGGGTAGGCCCCAGCATTTT
-,TRBV27,TRBD1,TRBJ1-4,CASSSQGTNEKLFF,TGTGCCAGCAGTTCACAGGGGACAAATGAAAAACTGTTTTTT
-,TRBV29-1,-,TRBJ1-1,CSVSGNTEAFF,TGCAGCGTCTCCGGTAACACTGAAGCTTTCTTT
-,TRBV28,-,TRBJ1-2,CASTPPRDARGYTF,TGTGCCAGCACCCCCCCGCGGGACGCGCGGGGCTACACCTTC
-,TRBV20-1,TRBD1,TRBJ1-1,CSARTGEDTEAFF,TGCAGTGCCCGGACAGGGGAGGACACTGAAGCTTTCTTT
-,TRBV28,-,TRBJ1-6,CASSSGANSPLHF,TGTGCCAGCAGTTCTGGGGCCAATTCACCCCTCCACTTT
-,TRBV24-1,-,TRBJ2-6,CATSDRAGANVLTF,TGTGCCACCAGTGACCGAGCTGGGGCCAACGTCCTGACTTTC
-,TRBV5-6,-,TRBJ1-2,CASSHSRRVRTNYGYTF,TGTGCCAGCAGCCATTCCCGCCGGGTCCGAACTAACTATGGCTACACCTTC